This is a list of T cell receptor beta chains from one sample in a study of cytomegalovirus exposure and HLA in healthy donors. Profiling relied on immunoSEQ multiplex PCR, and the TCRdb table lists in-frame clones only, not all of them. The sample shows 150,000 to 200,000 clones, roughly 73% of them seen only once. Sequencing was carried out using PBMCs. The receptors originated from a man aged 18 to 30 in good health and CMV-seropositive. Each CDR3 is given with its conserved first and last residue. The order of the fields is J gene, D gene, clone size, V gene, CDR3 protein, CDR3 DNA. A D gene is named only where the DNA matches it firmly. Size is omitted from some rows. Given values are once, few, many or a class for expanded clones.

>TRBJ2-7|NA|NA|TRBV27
CASSRGGFYEQYF
TGTGCCAGCAGCCGAGGAGGGTTTTACGAGCAGTACTTC
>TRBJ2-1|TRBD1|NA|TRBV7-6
CASSNTGVVNEQFF
TGTGCCAGCAGCAACACAGGGGTGGTCAATGAGCAGTTCTTC
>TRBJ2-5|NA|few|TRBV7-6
CASRNPGNLQETQYF
TGTGCCAGCAGGAATCCGGGAAATCTCCAAGAGACCCAGTACTTC
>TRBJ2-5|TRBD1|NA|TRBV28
CASSRDRGPETQYF
TGTGCCAGCAGTAGGGACAGGGGACCAGAGACCCAGTACTTC
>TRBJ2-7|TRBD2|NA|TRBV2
CASKSGGTYEQYF
TGTGCCAGCAAAAGCGGGGGGACCTACGAGCAGTACTTC
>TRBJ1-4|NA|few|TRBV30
CAWSVLGHEKLFF
TGTGCCTGGAGTGTACTCGGTCATGAAAAACTGTTTTTT
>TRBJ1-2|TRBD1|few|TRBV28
CASSPPTGMGGYTF
TGTGCCAGCAGTCCCCCGACAGGGATGGGTGGCTACACCTTC
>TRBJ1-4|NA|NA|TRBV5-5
CASSLTVPQGKLFF
TGTGCCAGCAGCCTTACAGTCCCCCAAGGAAAACTGTTTTTT
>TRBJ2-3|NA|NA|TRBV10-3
CATTIAGTDTQYF
TGTGCCACGACGATAGCTGGCACAGATACGCAGTATTTT
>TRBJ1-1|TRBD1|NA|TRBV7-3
CASSETQGPSTEAFF
TGTGCCAGCAGCGAAACACAGGGGCCGAGCACTGAAGCTTTCTTT
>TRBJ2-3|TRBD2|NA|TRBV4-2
CASSQDRASGRDTQYF
TGTGCCAGCAGCCAAGATAGGGCTAGCGGGAGAGATACGCAGTATTTT
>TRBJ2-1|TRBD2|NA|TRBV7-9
CASSLVTSVNEQFF
TGTGCCAGCAGCTTAGTTACTAGCGTTAATGAGCAGTTCTTC
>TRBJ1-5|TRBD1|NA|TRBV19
CASNPTGTSEPQHF
TGTGCCAGTAATCCGACAGGGACCTCGGAGCCCCAGCATTTT
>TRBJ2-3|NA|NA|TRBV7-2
CASSKYTASTDTQYF
TGTGCCAGCAGCAAATACACCGCTAGCACAGATACGCAGTATTTT
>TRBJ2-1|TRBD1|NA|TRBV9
CASSVGGDSYNEQFF
TGTGCCAGCAGCGTAGGAGGGGACAGTTACAATGAGCAGTTCTTC
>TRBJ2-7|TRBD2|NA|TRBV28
CASSLTIREGLYEQYF
TGTGCCAGCAGTTTAACAATTCGGGAGGGCCTCTACGAGCAGTACTTC
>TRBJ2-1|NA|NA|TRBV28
CASSFGLSNEQFF
TGTGCCAGCAGTTTTGGGCTCTCCAATGAGCAGTTCTTC
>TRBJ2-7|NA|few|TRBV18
CASSPRASSYEQYF
TGTGCCAGCTCACCACGGGCCAGTAGCTACGAGCAGTACTTC
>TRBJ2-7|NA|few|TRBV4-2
CASSPAAVGRSYEQYF
TGTGCCAGCAGCCCAGCGGCGGTGGGGAGATCCTACGAGCAGTACTTC
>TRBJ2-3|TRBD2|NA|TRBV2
CASRIAGVVTDTQYF
TGTGCCAGCAGAATAGCGGGAGTTGTCACAGATACGCAGTATTTT
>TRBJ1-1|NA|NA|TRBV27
CASSGARSLTEAFF
TGTGCCAGCAGTGGGGCACGGTCACTCACTGAAGCTTTCTTT
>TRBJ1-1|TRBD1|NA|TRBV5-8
CASSSQGAAEAFF
TGTGCCAGCAGCTCCCAGGGGGCCGCTGAAGCTTTCTTT
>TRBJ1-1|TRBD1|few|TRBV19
CASSIGYPRDRGEAFF
TGTGCCAGTAGTATAGGTTACCCTCGGGACAGGGGTGAAGCTTTCTTT
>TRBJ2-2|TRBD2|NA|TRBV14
CASSQGAGTRTGELFF
TGTGCCAGCAGCCAGGGAGCGGGGACCCGCACCGGGGAGCTGTTTTTT
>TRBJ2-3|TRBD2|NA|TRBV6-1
CASSEEMWTSGTTDTQYF
TGTGCCAGCAGTGAAGAAATGTGGACTAGCGGGACAACAGATACGCAGTATTTT
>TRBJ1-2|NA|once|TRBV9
CASSVESRWGGYTF
TGTGCCAGCAGCGTAGAGTCCAGGTGGGGCGGCTACACCTTC
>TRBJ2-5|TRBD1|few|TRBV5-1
CASSLGQGAETQYF
TGCGCCAGCAGCTTGGGGCAGGGGGCTGAGACCCAGTACTTC
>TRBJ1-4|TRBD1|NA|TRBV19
CASSIVGTGPEKLFF
TGTGCCAGTAGTATAGTAGGGACAGGGCCTGAAAAACTGTTTTTT
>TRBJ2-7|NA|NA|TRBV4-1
CASSPLAEVSYEQYF
TGCGCCAGCAGCCCCTTGGCGGAGGTCTCCTACGAGCAGTACTTC
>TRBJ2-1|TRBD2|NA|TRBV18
CASSHRTSGSSYNEQFF
TGTGCCAGCTCACACCGAACTAGCGGGAGCTCCTACAATGAGCAGTTCTTC